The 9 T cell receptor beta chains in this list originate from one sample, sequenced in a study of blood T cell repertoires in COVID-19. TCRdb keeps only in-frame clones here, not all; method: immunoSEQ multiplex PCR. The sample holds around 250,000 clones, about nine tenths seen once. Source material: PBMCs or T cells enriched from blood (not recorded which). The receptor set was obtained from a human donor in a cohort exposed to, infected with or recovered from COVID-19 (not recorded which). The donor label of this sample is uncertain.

Written as DNA, the CDR3 is TGTGCCAGCAGCCCCAGCCCAGCGGGCGATAATCAGCCCCAGCATTTT. Its protein product is CASSPSPAGDNQPQHF. The chain recombines TRBV7-2 with TRBJ1-5; D is undetermined. The CDR3 contains 16 residues. CDR1 is SGHTA, CDR2 FQGNSA, per germline. V was pared by 5 bases and J by 4 bases, with 18 bases between.

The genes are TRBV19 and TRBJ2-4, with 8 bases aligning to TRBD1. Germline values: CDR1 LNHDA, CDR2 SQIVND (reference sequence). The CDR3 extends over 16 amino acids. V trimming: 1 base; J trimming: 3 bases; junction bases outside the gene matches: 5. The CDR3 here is CASSIVLQGGKNIQYF. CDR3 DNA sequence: TGTGCCAGTAGTATAGTCCTACAGGGGGGCAAAAACATTCAGTACTTC.

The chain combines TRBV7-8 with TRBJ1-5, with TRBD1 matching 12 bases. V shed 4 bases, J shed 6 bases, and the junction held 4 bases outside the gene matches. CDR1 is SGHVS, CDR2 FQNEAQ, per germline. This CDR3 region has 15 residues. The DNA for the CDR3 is TGTGCCAGCAGCTCGGGACAGGGGGCCGGTCAGCCCCAGCATTTT. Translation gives CASSSGQGAGQPQHF.

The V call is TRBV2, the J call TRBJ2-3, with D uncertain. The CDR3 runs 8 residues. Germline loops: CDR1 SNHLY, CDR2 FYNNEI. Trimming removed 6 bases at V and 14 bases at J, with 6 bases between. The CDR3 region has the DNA TGTGCCAGCAGGTCCGGGTATTTT. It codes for CASRSGYF.

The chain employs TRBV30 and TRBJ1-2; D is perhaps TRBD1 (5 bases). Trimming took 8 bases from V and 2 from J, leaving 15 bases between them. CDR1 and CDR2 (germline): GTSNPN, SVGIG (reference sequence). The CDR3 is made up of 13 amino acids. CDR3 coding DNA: TGTGCCGGGGGGGAGGACGCGAACTATGGCTACACCTTC. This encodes CAGGEDANYGYTF.

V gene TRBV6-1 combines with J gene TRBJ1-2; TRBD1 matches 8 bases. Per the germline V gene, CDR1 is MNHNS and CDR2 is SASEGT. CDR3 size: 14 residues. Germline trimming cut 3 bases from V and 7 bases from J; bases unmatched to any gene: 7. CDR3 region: CASSETTGVRGYTF. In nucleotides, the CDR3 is TGTGCCAGCAGTGAGACGACAGGGGTTCGTGGCTACACCTTC.

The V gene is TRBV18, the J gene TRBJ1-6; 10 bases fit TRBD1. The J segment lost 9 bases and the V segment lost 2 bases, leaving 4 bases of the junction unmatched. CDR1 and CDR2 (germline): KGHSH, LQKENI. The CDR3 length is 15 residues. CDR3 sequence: CASSPGGQGTSPLHF. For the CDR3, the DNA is TGTGCCAGCTCACCAGGGGGACAGGGGACTTCACCCCTCCACTTT. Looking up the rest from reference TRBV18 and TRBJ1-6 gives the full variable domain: NAGVMQNPRHLVRRRGQEARLRCSPMKGHSHVYWYRQLPEEGLKFMVYLQKENIIDESGMPKERFSAEFPKEGPSILRIQQVVRGDSAAYFCASSPGGQGTSPLHFGNGTRLTVT.

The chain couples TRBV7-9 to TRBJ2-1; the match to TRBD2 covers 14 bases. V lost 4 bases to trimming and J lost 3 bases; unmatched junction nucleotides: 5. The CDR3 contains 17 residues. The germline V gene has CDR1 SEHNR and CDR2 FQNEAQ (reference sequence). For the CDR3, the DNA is TGTGCCAGCAGCTCCAGCGGACTAGCGGGGGGCTACAATGAGCAGTTCTTC. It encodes CASSSSGLAGGYNEQFF.

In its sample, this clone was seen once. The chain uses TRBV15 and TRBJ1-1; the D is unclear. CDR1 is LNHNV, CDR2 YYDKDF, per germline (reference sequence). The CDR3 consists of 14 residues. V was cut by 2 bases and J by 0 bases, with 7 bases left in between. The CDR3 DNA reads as TGTGCCACCAGCAGAAGAGAGGTGAACACTGAAGCTTTCTTT. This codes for CATSRREVNTEAFF.